A single sample is the source of the 21 T cell receptor beta chains below, sequenced in a study of cytomegalovirus exposure and HLA in healthy donors. 13 Jbeta primers and 60 Vbeta primers were used for the PCR. TCRdb keeps only in-frame clones here, not all; method: immunoSEQ multiplex PCR. This sample has about 150,000 clones, with about 80% found just once. The sequenced sample consisted of PBMCs. The receptors were gathered from a woman aged 40 to 50 in good health and CMV-seronegative.

This chain joins TRBV19 and TRBJ1-2; D is possibly TRBD1 (5 bases). Germline CDR1 is LNHDA and CDR2 is SQIVND (reference sequence). Deletions cut 4 bases from V and 7 bases from J, with 16 bases between. CDR3 size: 14 residues. The CDR3 loop is CASSTNSIGAGYTF. The CDR3 DNA reads as TGTGCCAGTAGTACCAATTCGATTGGGGCTGGCTACACCTTC.

The rearrangement links TRBV7-9 to TRBJ1-2; D remains ambiguous. The length of the CDR3 is 14 residues. The V end lost 5 bases, the J end lost 4 bases, and 14 bases lay between the germline ends. CDR1 and CDR2 (germline): SEHNR, FQNEAQ (reference sequence). This CDR3 reads CASSPTGNPYGYTF. The CDR3 nucleotides are TGTGCCAGCAGCCCTACCGGGAATCCCTATGGCTACACCTTC.

This chain connects TRBV5-1 to TRBJ1-1, with 8 nucleotides matching TRBD1. CDR3 length: 14 amino acids. Germline CDR1 SGHRS, CDR2 YFSETQ. With 4 bases clipped from V and 4 bases from J, the junction kept 6 bases outside the gene matches. The CDR3 is CASSITTGGTEAFF. CDR3 in DNA: TGCGCCAGCAGCATTACCACAGGGGGCACTGAAGCTTTCTTT.

This clone was seen only a few times. The gene calls are TRBV5-1 and TRBJ1-4; D is undetermined. Germline CDR1 reads SGHRS; CDR2 reads YFSETQ. The CDR3 has 16 amino acids. V shed 0 bases and J shed 4 bases, with 13 bases lying between them. CDR3: CASSLVGSPGNEKLFF. In DNA, the CDR3 is TGCGCCAGCAGCTTGGTTGGTTCCCCGGGTAATGAAAAACTGTTTTTT.

The sample holds a few counts of this clone. This chain links TRBV6-6 with TRBJ2-3; TRBD1 aligns across 7 bases. Germline CDR1 is MNHNY and CDR2 is SVGAGI (reference sequence). The CDR3 extends over 15 amino acids. V lost 6 bases, J lost 4 bases, and 10 bases stayed unmatched. The CDR3 DNA follows: TGTGCCAGCAGACCCGACAGGGCGGTCGCAGATACGCAGTATTTT. It specifies CASRPDRAVADTQYF.

This clone came up once. The rearrangement uses TRBV6-5 and TRBJ1-1; 7 bases fit TRBD1. V gave up 6 bases and J gave up 4 bases; unmatched junction bases: 14. The germline gives CDR1 MNHEY, CDR2 SVGAGI. This CDR3 comprises 16 residues. CDR3 sequence reads: CASSYLTGAVGTEAFF. The CDR3 DNA sequence: TGTGCCAGCAGCTACCTTACAGGGGCGGTTGGCACTGAAGCTTTCTTT.

The V call is TRBV4-1, the J call TRBJ2-7; maybe TRBD2 (7 bases). Germline loops: CDR1 MGHRA, CDR2 YSYEKL. The V gene lost 5 bases and the J gene lost 5 bases, with 13 bases spanning the gap. The CDR3 spans 13 residues. The CDR3 loop is CASSVRGGDEQYF. CDR3 DNA sequence: TGCGCCAGCAGCGTTAGGGGGGGGGACGAGCAGTACTTC.

This clone was found once. The CDR3 sequence: CAWSVLRGADGYTF. The CDR3 DNA sequence: TGTGCCTGGAGTGTCCTGCGGGGGGCTGATGGCTACACCTTC. The chain is built from TRBV30 and TRBJ1-2; D is possibly TRBD1 (6 bases). The CDR3 runs 14 residues. Trimming left V 0 bases short and J 6 bases short, with 14 bases between. Germline loops: CDR1 GTSNPN, CDR2 SVGIG (reference sequence).

This clone was seen only once. J is TRBJ1-2 and V is TRBV7-2; the D gene is possibly TRBD1 (5 bases). Trimming shortened V by 1 base and J by 5 bases, and 11 bases separated the two germline ends. Germline V CDR1 and CDR2: SGHTA, FQGNSA. The CDR3 totals 14 residues. The CDR3: CASSLDPGRYGYTF. CDR3 bases: TGTGCCAGCAGCTTAGACCCAGGGCGATATGGCTACACCTTC.

This clone was found once. This rearrangement joins TRBV7-6 to TRBJ2-7, with TRBD2 identical over 9 bases. CDR3 length equals 15 residues. Germline-derived CDR1 and CDR2 are SGHVS and FNYEAQ. V lost 0 bases to trimming and J lost 3 bases; unmatched junction nucleotides: 3. For the CDR3, the DNA is TGTGCCAGCAGCTTAGCGGAGACTAGCGGCTACGAGCAGTACTTC. Translating gives CASSLAETSGYEQYF.

Written as DNA, the CDR3 is TGTGCCAGCAGCCAGCGACTAGCGGCTAGCACAGATACGCAGTATTTT. Translation gives CASSQRLAASTDTQYF. The J gene is TRBJ2-3, the V gene TRBV5-4; 9 bases are a match to TRBD2. With V trimmed by 4 bases and J by 0 bases, 6 bases remained unmatched. Germline V gives CDR1 SGHNT, CDR2 YYREEE (reference sequence). The CDR3 is 16 amino acids.

This chain links TRBV5-1 with TRBJ2-2; 9 nucleotides agree with TRBD2. Germline CDR1 SGHRS, CDR2 YFSETQ. V was clipped by 5 bases and J by 6 bases; unmatched bases: 5. CDR3 length: 14 residues. Here the CDR3 DNA reads TGCGCCAGCAGATGGACTAGCGCCCCCGGGGAGCTGTTTTTT. This codes for CASRWTSAPGELFF.

V gene TRBV30 combines with J gene TRBJ2-2; no reliable D call. The CDR3 is made up of 13 amino acids. With 0 bases removed from V and 2 bases from J, the gap between germline ends came to 4 bases. Germline CDR1 and CDR2: GTSNPN and SVGIG (reference sequence). CDR3 protein: CAWSVQNTGELFF. The CDR3 bases are TGTGCCTGGAGTGTACAAAACACCGGGGAGCTGTTTTTT. The whole variable domain, filled in from reference TRBV30 and TRBJ2-2, reads SQTIHQWPATLVQPVGSPLSLECTVEGTSNPNLYWYRQAAGRGLQLLFYSVGIGQISSEVPQNLSASRPQDRQFILSSKKLLLSDSGFYLCAWSVQNTGELFFGEGSRLTVL.

Only a few counts were recorded for this clone. The chain links TRBV4-2 to TRBJ1-1; 7 positions match TRBD1. Germline assignment: CDR1 LGHNA and CDR2 YNFKEQ. The V segment lost 3 bases and the J segment 7 bases; nucleotides outside the gene matches: 2. The CDR3 contains 12 residues. The CDR3 protein is CASSQAGGEAFF. As DNA, the CDR3 is TGTGCCAGCAGCCAGGCAGGGGGTGAAGCTTTCTTT.

The V gene is TRBV19, the J gene TRBJ2-5; TRBD2 aligns across 12 bases. The CDR3 consists of 17 residues. Germline V gene lookup returns CDR1 LNHDA and CDR2 SQIVND (reference sequence). The V and J ends lost 1 base and 2 bases, in that order; junction bases with no gene match: 5. The CDR3 region is CASSIVPLAGGQETQYF. In DNA, the CDR3 is TGTGCCAGTAGTATAGTCCCTCTAGCGGGGGGGCAAGAGACCCAGTACTTC.

CDR3 residues: CASSARGQGDGYTF. CDR3 DNA sequence: TGTGCCAGCAGTGCTCGGGGACAGGGGGATGGCTACACCTTC. This chain links TRBV6-1 with TRBJ1-2; 11 nucleotides agree with TRBD1. Trimming cost V 4 bases and J 6 bases; bases outside gene matches: 4. Germline-derived CDR1 and CDR2 are MNHNS and SASEGT. The CDR3 spans 14 residues.

This chain joins TRBV7-9 and TRBJ2-3, with 11 positions matching TRBD2. V lost 3 bases to trimming and J lost 1 base; unmatched junction nucleotides: 0. Germline V CDR1 and CDR2: SEHNR, FQNEAQ (reference sequence). The CDR3 is made up of 15 amino acids. The CDR3 sequence: CASSFSGRGTDTQYF. Written as DNA, the CDR3 is TGTGCCAGCAGCTTTAGCGGGAGGGGCACAGATACGCAGTATTTT.

The V gene is TRBV7-2, the J gene TRBJ2-2; a weak D match, TRBD1 (5 bases). The V gene's germline CDR1 is SGHTA and CDR2 FQGNSA. The CDR3 is made up of 13 amino acids. Trimming cost V 2 bases and J 10 bases, with 11 bases left between them. As DNA, the CDR3 is TGTGCCAGCAGCTTAATCCAGGGATCGGAGCTGTTTTTT. This translates into CASSLIQGSELFF.

This clone has a handful of counts. This chain joins TRBV19 and TRBJ1-1; 7 nucleotides match TRBD1. Germline CDR1 and CDR2: LNHDA and SQIVND (reference sequence). After removal of 9 bases from V and 9 bases from J, the junction contained 4 bases not matched to a gene. The length of the CDR3 is 10 residues. This chain's CDR3 is CASGQDKAFF. The DNA of the CDR3 is TGTGCCAGCGGACAGGACAAAGCTTTCTTT. The full variable domain, completed using reference TRBV19 and TRBJ1-1, is DGGITQSPKYLFRKEGQNVTLSCEQNLNHDAMYWYRQDPGQGLRLIYYSQIVNDFQKGDIAEGYSVSREKKESFPLTVTSAQKNPTAFYLCASGQDKAFFGQGTRLTVV.

J is TRBJ1-2 and V is TRBV29-1, with D possibly TRBD1 on 5 matching bases. This CDR3 is 10 amino acids long. V shed 6 bases and J shed 7 bases, with 9 bases lying between them. From germline, CDR1 is SQVTM and CDR2 ANQGSEA. CDR3 amino acids: CSVLDSGYTF. The CDR3 DNA sequence: TGCAGCGTGCTAGACAGTGGCTACACCTTC.

The sample holds a few counts of this clone. The chain carries TRBV4-2 and TRBJ2-3, with D maybe TRBD1 (6 bases). This CDR3 is 15 amino acids long. Trimming pared 0 bases from V and 6 bases from J, leaving 13 bases between. Germline CDR1 and CDR2: LGHNA and YNFKEQ. The CDR3 nucleotides read TGTGCCAGCAGCCAAGACCCTGACAGGACTGATACGCAGTATTTT. Its protein product is CASSQDPDRTDTQYF.